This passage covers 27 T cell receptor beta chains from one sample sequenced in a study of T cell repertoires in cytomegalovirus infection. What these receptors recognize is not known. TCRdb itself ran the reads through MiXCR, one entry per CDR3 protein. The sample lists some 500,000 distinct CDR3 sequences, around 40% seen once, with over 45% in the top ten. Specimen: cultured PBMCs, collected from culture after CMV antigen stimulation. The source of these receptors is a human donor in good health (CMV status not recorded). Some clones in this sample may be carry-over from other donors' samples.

The CDR3 nucleotides are TGTGCCAGCAGCTCCGCCCTATGGCCCGAAGGCCTGTTTTTT. This codes for CASSSALWPEGLFF. The rearrangement joins TRBV12-3 or TRBV12-4 to TRBJ1-4; no definite D call. V shed 6 bases and J shed 14 bases, with 22 bases lying between them. This CDR3 spans 14 amino acids.

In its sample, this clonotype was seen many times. The chain's CDR3 is CASSLARADTQYF. The DNA of the CDR3 is TGTGCCAGCAGCTTAGCCCGGGCAGATACGCAGTATTTT. V gene TRBV7-2 combines with J gene TRBJ2-3; D is uncertain. The V gene's germline CDR1 is SGHTA and CDR2 FQGNSA. This CDR3 comprises 13 residues. V was trimmed by 0 bases and J by 4 bases, leaving 5 bases between them.

The CDR3 DNA reads as TGTGCCACCAGCAGATTTGTGAACACTGAAGCTTTCTTT. This sequence encodes CATSRFVNTEAFF. The rearrangement uses TRBV15 and TRBJ1-1; D remains unclear. Germline CDR1 and CDR2: LNHNV and YYDKDF (reference sequence). This CDR3 region has 13 residues. V was pared by 2 bases and J by 0 bases, with 4 bases between.

In DNA form, the CDR3 reads TGTGCCAGCAGTTTGGCAGGGAACGGAAACACCATATATTTT. This sequence encodes CASSLAGNGNTIYF. The chain combines TRBV12-3 or TRBV12-4 with TRBJ1-3; a possible D gene is TRBD1 (5 bases). The CDR3 spans 14 residues. Trimming stripped 3 bases from V and 4 bases from J, with 10 bases between.

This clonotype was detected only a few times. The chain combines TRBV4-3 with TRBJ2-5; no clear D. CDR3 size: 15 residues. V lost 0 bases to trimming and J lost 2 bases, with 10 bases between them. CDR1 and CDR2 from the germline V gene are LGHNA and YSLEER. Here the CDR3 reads CASSQELGQQETQYF. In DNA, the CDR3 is TGCGCCAGCAGCCAAGAACTGGGCCAACAAGAGACCCAGTACTTC.

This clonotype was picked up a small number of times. The DNA for the CDR3 is TGTGCCATCGGCCGGGACAGCCAAGAGACCCAGTACTTC. Translated, it gives CAIGRDSQETQYF. This chain uses TRBV10-3 with TRBJ2-5; 7 bases agree with TRBD1. Losses at the gene ends were 8 bases for V and 1 base for J; bases not matched to a gene: 4. Germline V CDR1 and CDR2: ENHRY, SYGVKD. The CDR3 is 13 amino acids.

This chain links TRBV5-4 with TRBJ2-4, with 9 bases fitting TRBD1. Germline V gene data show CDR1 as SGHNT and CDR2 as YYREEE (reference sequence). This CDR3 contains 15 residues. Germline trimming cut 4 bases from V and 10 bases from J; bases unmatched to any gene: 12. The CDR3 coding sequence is TGTGCCAGCAGCCCGGCCGGGACAGGGCCCTTGATTCAGTACTTC. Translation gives CASSPAGTGPLIQYF.

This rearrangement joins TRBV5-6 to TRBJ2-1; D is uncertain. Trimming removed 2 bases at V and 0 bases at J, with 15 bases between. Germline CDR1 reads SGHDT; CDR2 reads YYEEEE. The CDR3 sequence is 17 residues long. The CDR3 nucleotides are TGTGCCAGCAGCTTCGGGCTAGGTGACGGCTCCTACAATGAGCAGTTCTTC. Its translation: CASSFGLGDGSYNEQFF.

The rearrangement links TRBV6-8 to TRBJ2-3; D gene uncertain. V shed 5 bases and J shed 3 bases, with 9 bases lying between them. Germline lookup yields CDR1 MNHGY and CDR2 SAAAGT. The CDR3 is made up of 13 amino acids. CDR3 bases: TGTGCCAGCAGTATCACTTGGACAGATACGCAGTATTTT. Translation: CASSITWTDTQYF.

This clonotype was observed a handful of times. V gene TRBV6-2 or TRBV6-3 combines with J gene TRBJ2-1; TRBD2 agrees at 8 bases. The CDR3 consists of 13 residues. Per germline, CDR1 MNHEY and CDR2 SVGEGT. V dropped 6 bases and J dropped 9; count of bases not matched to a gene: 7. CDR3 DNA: TGTGCCAGCAGCGGGAGGGCTTCAGGTGAGCAGTTCTTC. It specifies CASSGRASGEQFF.

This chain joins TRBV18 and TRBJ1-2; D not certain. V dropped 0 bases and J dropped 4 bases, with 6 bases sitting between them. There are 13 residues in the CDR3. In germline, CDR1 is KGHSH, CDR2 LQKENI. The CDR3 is CASSPPSRYGYTF. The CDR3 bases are TGTGCCAGCTCACCACCGAGTCGCTATGGCTACACCTTC.

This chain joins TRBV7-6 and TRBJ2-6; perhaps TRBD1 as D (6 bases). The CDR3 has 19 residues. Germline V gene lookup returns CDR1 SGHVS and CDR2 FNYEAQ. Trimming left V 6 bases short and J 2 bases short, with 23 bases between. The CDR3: CASRLTGVRGAAGANVLTF. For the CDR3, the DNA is TGTGCCAGCAGATTAACAGGCGTCAGGGGCGCAGCTGGGGCCAACGTCCTGACTTTC.

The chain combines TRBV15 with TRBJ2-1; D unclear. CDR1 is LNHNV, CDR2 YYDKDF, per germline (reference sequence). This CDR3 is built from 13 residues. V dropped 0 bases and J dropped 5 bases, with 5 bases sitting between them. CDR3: CATSRELNNEQFF. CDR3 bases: TGTGCCACCAGCAGAGAACTTAACAATGAGCAGTTCTTC.

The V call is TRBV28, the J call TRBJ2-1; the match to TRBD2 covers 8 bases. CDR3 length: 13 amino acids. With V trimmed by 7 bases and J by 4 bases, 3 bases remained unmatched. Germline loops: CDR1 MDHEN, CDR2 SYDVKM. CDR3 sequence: CASIRGGYNEQFF. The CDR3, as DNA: TGTGCCAGCATACGGGGGGGATACAATGAGCAGTTCTTC. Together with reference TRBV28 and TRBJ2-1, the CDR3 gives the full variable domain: DVKVTQSSRYLVKRTGEKVFLECVQDMDHENMFWYRQDPGLGLRLIYFSYDVKMKEKGDIPEGYSVSREKKERFSLILESASTNQTSMYLCASIRGGYNEQFFGPGTRLTVL.

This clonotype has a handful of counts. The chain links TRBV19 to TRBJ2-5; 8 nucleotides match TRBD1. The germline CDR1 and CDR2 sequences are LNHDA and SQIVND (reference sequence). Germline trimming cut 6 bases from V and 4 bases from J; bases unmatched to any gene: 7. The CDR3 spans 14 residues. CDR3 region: CASRPGGHPETQYF. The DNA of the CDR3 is TGTGCCAGTAGACCAGGGGGCCATCCAGAGACCCAGTACTTC.

The CDR3 is CATSSLGRGPQHF. CDR3 nucleotide sequence: TGTGCCACCAGCAGTCTGGGACGTGGGCCCCAGCATTTT. The rearrangement links TRBV15 to TRBJ1-5, with a tentative D call TRBD1 (5 bases). This CDR3 has 13 residues. Per germline, CDR1 LNHNV and CDR2 YYDKDF (reference sequence). V was trimmed by 3 bases and J by 9 bases, leaving 12 bases between them.

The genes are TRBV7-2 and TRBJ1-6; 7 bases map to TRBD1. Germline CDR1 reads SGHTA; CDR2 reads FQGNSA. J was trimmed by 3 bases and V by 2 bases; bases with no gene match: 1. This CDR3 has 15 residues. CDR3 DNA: TGTGCCAGCAGCTTAAGGGACAGCTATAATTCACCCCTCCACTTT. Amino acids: CASSLRDSYNSPLHF.

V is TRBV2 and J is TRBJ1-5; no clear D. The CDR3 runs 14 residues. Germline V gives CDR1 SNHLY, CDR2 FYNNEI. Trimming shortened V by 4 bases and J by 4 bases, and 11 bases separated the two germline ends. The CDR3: CASSVRGENQPQHF. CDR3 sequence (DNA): TGTGCCAGCAGTGTACGGGGAGAAAATCAGCCCCAGCATTTT.

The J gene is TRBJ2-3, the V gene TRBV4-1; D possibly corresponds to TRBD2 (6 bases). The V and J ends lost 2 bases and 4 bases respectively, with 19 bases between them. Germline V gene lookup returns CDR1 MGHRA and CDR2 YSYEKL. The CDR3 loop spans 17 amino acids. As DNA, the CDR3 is TGCGCCAGCAGCCAAAGCGCGGGACCGGGGGAAGCAGATACGCAGTATTTT. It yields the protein CASSQSAGPGEADTQYF.

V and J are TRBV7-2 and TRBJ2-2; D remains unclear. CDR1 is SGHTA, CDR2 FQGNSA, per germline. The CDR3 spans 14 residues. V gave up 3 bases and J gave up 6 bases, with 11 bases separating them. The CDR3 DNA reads TGTGCCAGCAGCTTGAGGCAGAATCCCGGGGAGCTGTTTTTT. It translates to CASSLRQNPGELFF.

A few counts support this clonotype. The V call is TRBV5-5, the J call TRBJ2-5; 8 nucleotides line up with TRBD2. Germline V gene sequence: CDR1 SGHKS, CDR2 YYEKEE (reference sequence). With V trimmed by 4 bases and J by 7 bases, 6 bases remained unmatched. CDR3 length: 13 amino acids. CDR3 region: CASSTDRGGTQYF. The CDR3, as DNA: TGTGCCAGCAGCACAGACCGGGGGGGGACCCAGTACTTC.

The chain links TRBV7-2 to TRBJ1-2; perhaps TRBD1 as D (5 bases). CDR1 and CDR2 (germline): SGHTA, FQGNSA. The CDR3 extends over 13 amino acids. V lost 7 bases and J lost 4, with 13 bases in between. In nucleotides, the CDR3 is TGTGCCAGCAAAGTACAGGACCCCTATGGCTACACCTTC. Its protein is CASKVQDPYGYTF.

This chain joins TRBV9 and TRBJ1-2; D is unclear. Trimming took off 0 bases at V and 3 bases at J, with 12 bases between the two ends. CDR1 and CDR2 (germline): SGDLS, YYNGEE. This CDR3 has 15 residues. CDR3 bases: TGTGCCAGCAGCGTAGGGGCAGGTCGCGACTATGGCTACACCTTC. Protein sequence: CASSVGAGRDYGYTF.

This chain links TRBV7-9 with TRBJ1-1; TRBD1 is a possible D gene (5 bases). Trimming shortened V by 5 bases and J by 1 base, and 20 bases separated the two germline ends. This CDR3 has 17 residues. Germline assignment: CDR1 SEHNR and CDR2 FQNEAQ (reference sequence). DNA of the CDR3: TGTGCCAGCAGCCCGCGGGGTGTTGACCAGGGGAACACTGAAGCTTTCTTT. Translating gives CASSPRGVDQGNTEAFF.

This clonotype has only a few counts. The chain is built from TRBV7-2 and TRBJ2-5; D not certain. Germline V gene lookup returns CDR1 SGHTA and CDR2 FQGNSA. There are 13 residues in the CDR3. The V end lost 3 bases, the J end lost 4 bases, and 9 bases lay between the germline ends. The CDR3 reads CASSFSNRETQYF. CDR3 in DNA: TGTGCCAGCAGCTTCTCAAACCGAGAGACCCAGTACTTC.

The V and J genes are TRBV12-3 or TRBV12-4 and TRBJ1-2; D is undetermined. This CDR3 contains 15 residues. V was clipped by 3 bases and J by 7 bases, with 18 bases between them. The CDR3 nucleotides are TGTGCCAGCAGTTTCGGGTCCCAGCTCGGTGGTGGCTACACCTTC. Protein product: CASSFGSQLGGGYTF.

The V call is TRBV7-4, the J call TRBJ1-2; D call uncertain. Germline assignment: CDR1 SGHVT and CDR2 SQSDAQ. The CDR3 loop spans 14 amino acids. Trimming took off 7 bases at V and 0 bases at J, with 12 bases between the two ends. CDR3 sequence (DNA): TGTGCCAGCACCGCCCACCCAACTAACTATGGCTACACCTTC. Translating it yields CASTAHPTNYGYTF.